This T cell receptor beta chain is drawn from a study of shared clonotypes between healthy human individuals. Concerning this clone itself: The antigen is unknown.

Each PCR replicate from the sorted subsets contained 200 to 250 ng DNA, which is tens of thousands of T cell genomes. As originally analysed: With immunoSEQ giving junction-only sequences and no quality scores, filtering differed. The method was immunoSEQ multiplex PCR; TCRdb's version includes in-frame clones alone and lacks a portion of them. V and J calls and clone size are those listed in that table; D and trimming were worked out from the DNA. Among around 1,000,000 clones listed, approximately 80% were seen once. Study-wide results and limits: Generation probabilities of non-shared clonotypes were lower (relative to those shared by all four donors).

CDR3 size: 13 residues. Looked up from germline, CDR1 is LGHNA and CDR2 is YNFKEQ. The V end lost 1 base, the J end lost 6 bases, and 9 bases lay between the germline ends. The chain carries TRBV4-2 and TRBJ1-1; D gene uncertain. This TCR was recovered from a man in his late teens or twenties in good health. Some clones in this sample may be carry-over from other donors' samples. The sequencing sample was made of memory CD4+ T cells from PBMCs. The subset was: CD45RA-negative fraction. The CDR3 is CASSQVKEPEAFF. As DNA, the CDR3 is TGTGCCAGCAGCCAAGTCAAGGAGCCTGAAGCTTTCTTT.